The clone carrying this T cell receptor beta chain was observed a single time. The data were taken from a study of T cell changes during pregnancy in multiple sclerosis. Germline V lookup: CDR1 SGHTS, CDR2 YDEGEE. V lost 0 bases to trimming and J lost 9 bases, with 16 bases between them. The CDR3 consists of 14 residues. Data came from immunoSEQ multiplex PCR; TCRdb stores just in-frame clones and leaves some out. The table includes some 60,000 clones, roughly nine tenths detected once. The chain links TRBV5-8 to TRBJ2-7, with D perhaps TRBD1 (7 bases). The source is a female donor with multiple sclerosis, enrolled in a pregnancy study. The sample consisted of CD4+ T cells from peripheral blood mononuclear cells, taken in the first trimester of pregnancy. The CDR3 bases are TGTGCCAGCAGCTTGGGAGACAGGGACGGGGGGCAGTACTTC. It yields the protein CASSLGDRDGGQYF.